This T cell receptor beta chain was observed in a study of cytomegalovirus exposure and HLA in healthy donors. CDR3 length: 18 residues. Trimming removed 0 bases from V and 2 bases from J; junction bases left unmatched: 6. CDR1 and CDR2 from the germline V gene are ENHRY and SYGVKD. The PCR made use of 60 Vbeta and 13 Jbeta primers. Repertoires were generated with immunoSEQ multiplex PCR, while TCRdb's copy carries only in-frame clones and drops some. The sample has under 130,000 clones, and its top ten clones hold 3% to 3.5%. The sequence came from a man in his forties or fifties in good health and CMV-seronegative. The rearrangement joins TRBV10-3 to TRBJ2-3; 12 nucleotides line up with TRBD2. The sequenced sample consisted of PBMCs. Here the CDR3 reads CAISESWLAGGVTDTQYF. Written as DNA, the CDR3 is TGTGCCATCAGTGAGTCGTGGCTAGCGGGGGGGGTCACAGATACGCAGTATTTT.